These T cell receptor beta chains were read from a single sample in a study of OX40 agonist ivuxolimab in advanced cancers. Assay used: immunoSEQ multiplex PCR; TCRdb lists only in-frame clones, some missing. This sample has approximately 100,000 clones, with about 90% found just once. Sequencing used CD4+ or CD8+ T cells sorted from blood, obtained in a trial of the OX40 agonist ivuxolimab. Receptor source: an adult with an advanced solid tumor such as melanoma, head and neck, liver or kidney cancer. The CDR3 runs from the conserved cysteine through the conserved F or W. A D gene is named only where the DNA matches it firmly. Clone size is given for some rows only: seen once, a few or many times, or a class if the clone is expanded.

D gene,V gene,clone size,J gene,CDR3 DNA,CDR3 protein
TRBD1,TRBV11-2,.,TRBJ2-1,TGTGCCAGCAGCTTATTAACAGGGGCCTACAATGAGCAGTTCTTC,CASSLLTGAYNEQFF
TRBD1,TRBV27,once,TRBJ1-1,TGTGCCAGCCACAGGGGCTTGAACACTGAAGCTTTCTTT,CASHRGLNTEAFF
.,TRBV21-1,.,TRBJ1-2,TGTGCCGGAGCGGGGGACGACTACACCTTT,CAGAGDDYTF
.,TRBV7-9,few,TRBJ1-2,TGTGCCAGCAGCTCGATAGCCGGCTACACCTTC,CASSSIAGYTF
.,TRBV7-9,.,TRBJ1-2,TGTGCCAGCAGCTCAATAGGGGGAGGAGGTGGCTACACCTTC,CASSSIGGGGGYTF
.,TRBV5-4,few,TRBJ1-2,TGTGCCAGCAGCTTACAGGGAGTTGAGGGCTACACCTTC,CASSLQGVEGYTF
TRBD2,TRBV7-2,.,TRBJ2-3,TGTGCCAGCAGCTTTCGACTAGCGGGGGGTACAGATACGCAGTATTTT,CASSFRLAGGTDTQYF
.,TRBV6-6,.,TRBJ2-3,TGTGCCAGCAGCTCGGGGCGCACAGATACGCAGTATTTT,CASSSGRTDTQYF
TRBD1,TRBV18,.,TRBJ2-6,TGTGCCAGCTCACCAATGCAGGGGGCTTGGGGGGCCAACGTCCTGACTTTC,CASSPMQGAWGANVLTF
.,TRBV19,.,TRBJ2-2,TGTGCCAGTTCTCAGGGAATGAACACCGGGGAGCTGTTTTTT,CASSQGMNTGELFF
.,TRBV5-1,.,TRBJ2-3,TGCGCCAGCAAGGAGACCTTGTCAACAGATACGCAGTATTTT,CASKETLSTDTQYF
.,TRBV5-1,.,TRBJ2-5,TGCGCCAGCAGCTATCGGGGGCTCGCCCAAGAGACCCAGTACTTC,CASSYRGLAQETQYF
.,TRBV15,few,TRBJ2-1,TGTGCCACCAGTTCAGGGGACAATGAGCAGTTCTTC,CATSSGDNEQFF
.,TRBV19,.,TRBJ1-3,TGTGCCAGTAGTATTGGCACGCCGGGAAACACCATATATTTT,CASSIGTPGNTIYF
.,TRBV2,.,TRBJ2-6,TGTGCCAGCAGGGCAGTCAGCTCTGGGGCCAACGTCCTGACTTTC,CASRAVSSGANVLTF
TRBD1,TRBV2,once,TRBJ1-5,TGTGCCTGCTCGCCAGGGGGAAATCAGCCCCAGCATTTT,CACSPGGNQPQHF
.,TRBV7-9,.,TRBJ1-6,TGTGCCAGCAGCTTACCCCTTACCCCTATCACGTACTCACCCCTCCACTTT,CASSLPLTPITYSPLHF
.,TRBV6-1,.,TRBJ2-5,TGTGCCAGCTCGCCCACGGGGGAGACCCAGTACTTC,CASSPTGETQYF
.,TRBV28,few,TRBJ2-7,TGTGCCAGCAGGGGTTCCTACGAGCAGTACTTC,CASRGSYEQYF
.,TRBV5-1,.,TRBJ1-3,TGCGCCAGCAGCTTGGACGCCCTCTCTGGAAACACCATATATTTT,CASSLDALSGNTIYF
TRBD2,TRBV9,.,TRBJ2-3,TGTGCCAGCAGCGTAGATGGGCTAGCGGGGGGTACGCAGTATTTT,CASSVDGLAGGTQYF
.,TRBV18,.,TRBJ1-2,TGTGCCAGCTCACCACGGCGGTTCCTGGACCCATTCAACTATGGCTACACCTTC,CASSPRRFLDPFNYGYTF
.,TRBV7-2,.,TRBJ1-2,TGTGCCAGCAGCTTAGGCATGTTGGCAGGCCGGGAAGTCTATGGCTACACCTTC,CASSLGMLAGREVYGYTF
TRBD1,TRBV19,.,TRBJ2-1,TGTGCCAGTAGTGAACCGGGACAGGGTTCGGGCAATGAGCAGTTCTTC,CASSEPGQGSGNEQFF
.,TRBV19,.,TRBJ2-5,TGTGCCAGTAGTAACTCCGCTTCCAGCCAAGAGACCCAGTACTTC,CASSNSASSQETQYF
.,TRBV7-2,.,TRBJ1-6,TGTGCCAGCAGCTTAAACTCGGGGAACCTCTATAATTCACCCCTCCACTTT,CASSLNSGNLYNSPLHF
.,TRBV5-4,few,TRBJ1-5,TGTGCCAGCAGCTTGGATAGGGCCAATCAGCCCCAGCATTTT,CASSLDRANQPQHF
.,TRBV28,.,TRBJ1-5,TGTGCCAGCAGTCCCGGACTCGAATGGCCTCAGCCCCAGCATTTT,CASSPGLEWPQPQHF
.,TRBV7-2,.,TRBJ2-2,TGTGCCAGCAGCTCCCCGTCGGTTAGGACGACCGGGGAGCTGTTTTTT,CASSSPSVRTTGELFF